Following are 4 T cell receptor beta chains from one sample sequenced in a study of blood T cell repertoires in COVID-19. Only in-frame clones appear in the TCRdb table, and some are missing; sequencing was by immunoSEQ multiplex PCR. This sample carries 130,000 or so clones, about 81% of them seen once, and the ten largest clones take 15% to 20%. Sequencing was done on a sample of peripheral blood. These receptors all come from a woman older than 75 with acute or convalescent COVID-19.

The V and J genes are TRBV12-3 or TRBV12-4 and TRBJ2-7; D is ambiguous. V shed 3 bases and J shed 2 bases, with 8 bases lying between them. The CDR3 covers 13 residues. The CDR3 DNA reads as TGTGCCAGCAGTTTCCAGATTACCTACGAGCAGTACTTC. Translating gives CASSFQITYEQYF.

The chain combines TRBV19 with TRBJ2-5; a possible D gene is TRBD1 (7 bases). The germline V and J ends were trimmed by 3 bases and 5 bases, with 16 bases remaining between them. CDR1 is LNHDA and CDR2 is SQIVND in the germline V gene (reference sequence). This CDR3 comprises 15 residues. DNA of the CDR3: TGTGCCAGTAGTATTGGTCAGGGGGGAGGCGAGACCCAGTACTTC. Its protein product is CASSIGQGGGETQYF. Complete variable domain (other parts from reference TRBV19 and TRBJ2-5): DGGITQSPKYLFRKEGQNVTLSCEQNLNHDAMYWYRQDPGQGLRLIYYSQIVNDFQKGDIAEGYSVSREKKESFPLTVTSAQKNPTAFYLCASSIGQGGGETQYFGPGTRLLVL.

This rearrangement joins TRBV7-2 to TRBJ1-2; maybe TRBD1 (5 bases). This CDR3 has 14 amino acids. Trimming removed 4 bases at V and 4 bases at J, with 13 bases between. CDR1 and CDR2 from the germline V gene are SGHTA and FQGNSA. CDR3: CASSSSGGSYGYTF. In nucleotides, the CDR3 is TGTGCCAGCAGCTCAAGCGGGGGGAGCTATGGCTACACCTTC. The variable domain in full, completed from reference TRBV7-2 and TRBJ1-2, reads GAGVSQSPSNKVTEKGKDVELRCDPISGHTALYWYRQSLGQGLEFLIYFQGNSAPDKSGLPSDRFSAERTGGSVSTLTIQRTQQEDSAVYLCASSSSGGSYGYTFGSGTRLTVV.

About this clone itself: This sample also contains other DNA sequences that code for the same CDR3. The chain carries TRBV7-2 and TRBJ1-3; D gene uncertain. The CDR3 is made up of 14 amino acids. Germline assignment: CDR1 SGHTA and CDR2 FQGNSA. V was clipped by 1 base and J by 1 base, with 5 bases between them. The CDR3 protein is CASSLGGSGNTIYF. CDR3 in DNA: TGTGCCAGCAGCTTAGGAGGGTCTGGAAACACCATATATTTT.